Presented here are 13 T cell receptor beta chains from one specimen sequenced in a study of PD-1 blockade in classical Hodgkin lymphoma. Every single patient, without exception, relapsed after autologous stem cell transplantation, and brentuximab vedotin exposure varied. TCRdb's copy holds only in-frame clones and misses some; the assay was immunoSEQ multiplex PCR. This sample carries some 13,000 clones, 75% to 95% of them seen once, and the ten largest clones take over 9.5%. The specimen comprised peripheral blood mononuclear cells (PBMCs), sampled at baseline. All receptors derive from a human donor with classical Hodgkin lymphoma.

This clone was observed once. The chain combines TRBV2 with TRBJ2-2, with TRBD1 identical over 10 bases. The CDR3 loop spans 16 amino acids. Germline V gene sequence: CDR1 SNHLY, CDR2 FYNNEI. Germline trimming cut 6 bases from V and 5 bases from J; bases unmatched to any gene: 9. CDR3 loop: CASRYDRGRWTGELFF. CDR3 nucleotide sequence: TGTGCCAGCAGATACGACAGGGGGCGGTGGACCGGGGAGCTGTTTTTT. Full variable domain (remainder filled in from reference TRBV2 and TRBJ2-2): EPEVTQTPSHQVTQMGQEVILRCVPISNHLYFYWYRQILGQKVEFLVSFYNNEISEKSEIFDDQFSVERPDGSNFTLKIRSTKLEDSAMYFCASRYDRGRWTGELFFGEGSRLTVL.

This rearrangement joins TRBV21-1 to TRBJ1-3. TRBV21-1 is marked as a pseudogene. This CDR3 has 13 amino acids. The CDR3 protein is CASRTPDGNTIYF. CDR3 sequence (DNA): TGTGCCAGCAGGACCCCGGACGGAAACACCATATATTTT.

The rearrangement links TRBV5-1 to TRBJ1-5, with 9 bases fitting TRBD1. The CDR3 contains 15 residues. CDR1 SGHRS and CDR2 YFSETQ come from the germline V gene. V shed 6 bases, J shed 3 bases, and the junction held 7 bases outside the gene matches. The CDR3 reads CASKQGADLNQPQHF. For the CDR3, the DNA is TGCGCCAGCAAACAGGGGGCGGACCTCAATCAGCCCCAGCATTTT.

The chain is built from TRBV30 and TRBJ2-7; 7 bases are shared with TRBD1. V was pared by 1 base and J by 2 bases, with 2 bases of the junction left unmatched. This CDR3 contains 13 residues. The V gene's germline CDR1 is GTSNPN and CDR2 SVGIG (reference sequence). The CDR3 here is CAWSAGTAYEQYF. CDR3 DNA: TGTGCCTGGAGTGCCGGGACAGCCTACGAGCAGTACTTC.

This clone was recorded once. The chain couples TRBV7-9 to TRBJ2-1, with D possibly being TRBD1 or TRBD2 (5 bases each). From germline, CDR1 is SEHNR and CDR2 FQNEAQ (reference sequence). The CDR3 is 17 residues long. Trimming removed 1 base at V and 7 bases at J, with 20 bases between. This CDR3 is CASSLVAIGVGENEQFF. The CDR3 DNA reads TGTGCCAGCAGCTTAGTGGCCATCGGGGTAGGGGAGAATGAGCAGTTCTTC.

The rearrangement joins TRBV27 to TRBJ1-6, with D possibly TRBD1 on 5 matching bases. Germline CDR1 reads MNHEY; CDR2 reads SMNVEV (reference sequence). The CDR3 runs to 19 residues. Trimming pared 5 bases from V and 0 bases from J, leaving 20 bases between. CDR3 in amino acids: CASSLWGVPTSSYNSPLHF. CDR3 in DNA: TGTGCCAGCAGTCTATGGGGGGTCCCCACCAGCTCCTATAATTCACCCCTCCACTTT.

In this sample, this clone turned up once. The J gene is TRBJ2-2, the V gene TRBV5-1, with D possibly being TRBD1 (5 bases). V was shortened by 1 base and J by 6 bases, with 7 bases between the two germline ends. Germline CDR1 is SGHRS and CDR2 is YFSETQ. The CDR3 sequence is 13 residues long. Written as DNA, the CDR3 is TGCGCCAGCAGCTTGCAGGGTTCCGGGGAGCTGTTTTTT. The encoded protein is CASSLQGSGELFF.

J is TRBJ1-3 and V is TRBV7-9, with D perhaps matching TRBD1 (5 bases). Trimming removed 5 bases at V and 0 bases at J, with 11 bases between. The CDR3 contains 15 residues. Germline loops: CDR1 SEHNR, CDR2 FQNEAQ (reference sequence). Here the CDR3 DNA reads TGTGCCAGCAGCAGGGACTTCGTCTCTGGAAACACCATATATTTT. As protein: CASSRDFVSGNTIYF.

In its sample, this clone was seen once. This sequence joins TRBV19 and TRBJ1-2; TRBD1 matches 9 bases. The length of the CDR3 is 16 residues. Germline V gene data show CDR1 as LNHDA and CDR2 as SQIVND (reference sequence). V trimming: 4 bases; J trimming: 5 bases; junction bases outside the gene matches: 11. The CDR3 is CASSTFRDRVVYGYTF. DNA of the CDR3: TGTGCCAGTAGTACCTTCCGGGACAGGGTAGTATATGGCTACACCTTC.

J is TRBJ2-2 and V is TRBV28, with D tentatively TRBD1 or TRBD2 (5 bases each). The CDR3 sequence is 13 residues long. Trimming pared 7 bases from V and 5 bases from J, leaving 11 bases between. The germline V gene has CDR1 MDHEN and CDR2 SYDVKM. CDR3 region: CASIVEGTGELFF. In DNA form, the CDR3 reads TGTGCCAGCATAGTAGAGGGGACCGGGGAGCTGTTTTTT.

V is TRBV6-5 and J is TRBJ1-1; TRBD1 is a possible D gene (5 bases). Germline loops: CDR1 MNHEY, CDR2 SVGAGI. The CDR3 contains 15 residues. V lost 9 bases and J lost 2, with 19 bases in between. This CDR3 reads CASSGTGVGNTEAFF. Here the CDR3 DNA reads TGTGCCAGTTCAGGGACCGGCGTCGGTAACACTGAAGCTTTCTTT.

The chain recombines TRBV29-1 with TRBJ2-7, with D hard to call. Trimming took 6 bases from V and 3 from J, leaving 15 bases between them. This CDR3 is 13 amino acids long. CDR1 is SQVTM, CDR2 ANQGSEA, per germline. The CDR3 DNA reads TGCAGCGTGTCCCTTTCACCATTCTACGAGCAGTACTTC. This sequence encodes CSVSLSPFYEQYF.

The rearrangement links TRBV5-1 to TRBJ1-5, with D perhaps TRBD1 (6 bases). Germline V gene lookup returns CDR1 SGHRS and CDR2 YFSETQ. The CDR3 totals 15 residues. With 0 bases removed from V and 9 bases from J, the gap between germline ends came to 16 bases. The CDR3, as DNA: TGCGCCAGCAGCTTGGGGGGGCAGGGCGCAGGGCCCCAGCATTTT. As protein: CASSLGGQGAGPQHF.